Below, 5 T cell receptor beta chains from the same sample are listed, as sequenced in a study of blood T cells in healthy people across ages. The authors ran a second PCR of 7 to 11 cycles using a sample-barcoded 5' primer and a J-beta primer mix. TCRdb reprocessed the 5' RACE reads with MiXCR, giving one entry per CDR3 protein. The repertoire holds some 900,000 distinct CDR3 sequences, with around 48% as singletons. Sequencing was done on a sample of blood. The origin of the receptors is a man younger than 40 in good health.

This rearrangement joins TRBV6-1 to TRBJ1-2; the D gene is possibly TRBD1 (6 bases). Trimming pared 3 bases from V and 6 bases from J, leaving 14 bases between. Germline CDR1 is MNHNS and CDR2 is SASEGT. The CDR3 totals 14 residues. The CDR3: CASSERDIRDGYTF. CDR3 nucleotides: TGTGCCAGCAGTGAGAGGGACATTAGGGATGGCTACACCTTC.

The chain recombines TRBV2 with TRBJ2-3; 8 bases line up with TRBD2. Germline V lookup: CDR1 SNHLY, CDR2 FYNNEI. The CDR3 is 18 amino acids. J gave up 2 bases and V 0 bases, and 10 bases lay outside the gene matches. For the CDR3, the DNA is TGTGCCAGCAGTGAAGCTCGGGGGGGCCCGGTTCTCACAGATACGCAGTATTTT. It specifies CASSEARGGPVLTDTQYF.

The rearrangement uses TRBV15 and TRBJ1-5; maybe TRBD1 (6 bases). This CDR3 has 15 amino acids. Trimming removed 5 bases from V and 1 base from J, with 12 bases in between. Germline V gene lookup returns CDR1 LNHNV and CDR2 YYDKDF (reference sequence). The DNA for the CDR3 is TGTGCCACCAGCCGGGACATTCTAAGCAATCAGCCCCAGCATTTT. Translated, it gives CATSRDILSNQPQHF. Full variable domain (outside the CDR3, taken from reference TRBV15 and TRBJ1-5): DAMVIQNPRYQVTQFGKPVTLSCSQTLNHNVMYWYQQKSSQAPKLLFHYYDKDFNNEADTPDNFQSRRPNTSFCFLDIRSPGLGDTAMYLCATSRDILSNQPQHFGDGTRLSIL.

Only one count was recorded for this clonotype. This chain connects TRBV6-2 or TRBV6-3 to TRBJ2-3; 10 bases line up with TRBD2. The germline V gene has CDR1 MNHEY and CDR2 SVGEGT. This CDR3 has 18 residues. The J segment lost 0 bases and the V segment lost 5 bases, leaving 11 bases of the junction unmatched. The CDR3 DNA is TGTGCCAGCAGTGGCCGCGGAGCGGGGGGGACTAGCACAGATACGCAGTATTTT. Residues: CASSGRGAGGTSTDTQYF.

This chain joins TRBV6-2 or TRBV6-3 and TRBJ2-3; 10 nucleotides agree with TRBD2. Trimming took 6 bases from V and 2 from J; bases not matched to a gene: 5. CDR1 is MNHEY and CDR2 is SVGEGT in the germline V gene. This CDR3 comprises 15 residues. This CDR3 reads CASRTSGAYTDTQYF. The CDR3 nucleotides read TGTGCCAGCAGAACTAGCGGGGCCTACACAGATACGCAGTATTTT.